This note documents a single T cell receptor beta chain sequence. The data were obtained in a study of blood T cell repertoires in COVID-19. Only in-frame clones appear in the TCRdb table, and some are missing; sequencing was by immunoSEQ multiplex PCR. The table records some 220,000 clones, roughly 85% of them present only once. This CDR3 contains 15 residues. The ends were cut back, 0 bases at V and 4 bases at J, with 12 bases in the middle. Looked up from germline, CDR1 is LGHNA and CDR2 is YSLEER. This chain links TRBV4-3 with TRBJ1-2; perhaps TRBD1 as D (5 bases). What was sequenced was peripheral blood. This sequence originates from a woman between 65 and 79 years old with COVID-19, enrolled during active disease. The CDR3 DNA is TGCGCCAGCAGCCAAGATTCCGGACAAGTCTATGGCTACACCTTC. Protein: CASSQDSGQVYGYTF.